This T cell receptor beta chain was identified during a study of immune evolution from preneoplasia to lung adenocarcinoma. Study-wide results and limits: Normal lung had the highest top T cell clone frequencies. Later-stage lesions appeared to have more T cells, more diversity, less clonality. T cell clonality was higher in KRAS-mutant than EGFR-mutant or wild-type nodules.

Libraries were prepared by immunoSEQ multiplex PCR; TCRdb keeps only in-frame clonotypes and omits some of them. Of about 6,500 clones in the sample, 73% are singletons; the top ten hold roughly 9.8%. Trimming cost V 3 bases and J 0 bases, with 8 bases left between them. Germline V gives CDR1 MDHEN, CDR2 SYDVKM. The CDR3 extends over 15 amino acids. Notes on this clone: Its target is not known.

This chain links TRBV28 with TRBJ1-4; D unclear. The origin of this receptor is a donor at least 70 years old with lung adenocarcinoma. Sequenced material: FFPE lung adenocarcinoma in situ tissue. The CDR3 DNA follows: TGTGCCAGCAGTTTGGACGGGGCAACTAATGAAAAACTGTTTTTT. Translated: CASSLDGATNEKLFF.